Listed here is a single T cell receptor beta chain. The target of this receptor is not known. Base qualities are not recorded, but no much larger clone differs from it by a single base. Taken from the germline V gene, the CDR1 and CDR2 loops are ENHRY and SYGVKD. V was cut back by 1 base and J by 5 bases, leaving a gap of 12 bases between them. The CDR3 goes from the cysteine to the phenylalanine over 14 residues. Kept here is only the CDR3 DNA, which spans 42 bases and is read in frame from base 1. Data came from an Illumina NovaSeq 6000. TCRalpha and TCRbeta cDNA libraries were constructed by 5'RACE with constant-segment primers, with sample barcodes and unique molecular identifiers being introduced. Trizol reagent was used to extract RNA from every sample. Library amplification was performed in two PCR steps, and a second sample barcode and Illumina TruSeq adapters were introduced in the second step. Libraries were sequenced on an Illumina NovaSeq with 2 x 150 bp paired-end reads. Regarding the original processing steps: Demultiplexing of reads and collapsing into UMI-guided consensus sequences were performed with migec v1.2.7. With mixcr v2.1.11, UMI consensuses were aligned to TRA and TRB V and J templates and assembled into clonotypes. A clonotype was counted as expanded or contracted only if both edgeR and NoisET called the change significant, with noise models trained on biological replicates. For edgeR calls, the cutoffs were a false discovery rate-adjusted p below 0.01 and a log2 fold-change threshold of 1. As an exploratory analysis of dynamics, max-normalized trajectories of the 1000 most abundant clonotypes were examined by PCA with hierarchical clustering. Each responding clone was given a CD4 or CD8 phenotype based on the CD4+ and CD8+ repertoires, which had been sequenced separately. TCRdb reprocessing: public reads trimmed at Q25 with fastp, clones called with MiXCR, in-frame beta chains kept. Entries are consolidated by CDR3 protein sequence, retaining the most common genes and DNA. In this record, the V and J calls reflect TCRdb's handling and not the investigators' own analysis. This sample lists 400,000 to 550,000 distinct CDR3 sequences; about 23% were detected once. Under 15% of the sample is held by the ten biggest clonotypes.

This entry is derived from a study of T-cell memory formation after mild COVID-19 (dated by TCRdb to the early 2020s). Regarding the complete study: Most TCR sequence clusters were specific to one of the two donors. In a couple of donors, T-cell clones that expanded and contracted after mild COVID-19 were followed by sequencing TCRalpha and TCRbeta repertoires longitudinally. The cohort comprised two young, previously healthy adult volunteers, one female and one male. Study-level results and caveats: Some responding clones were detected in pre-infection memory, which suggested that pre-existing cross-reactive memory T cells had joined the SARS-CoV-2 response. The second-wave clones that peaked on day 37 were not confirmed to be SARS-CoV-2 specific. Contracting CD4+ clones were located mainly in the CM and EM memory subsets, whereas CD8+ clones were found to be enriched in EMRA. Clones that contracted from day 15 to 85 showed balanced CD4/CD8 phenotypes, whereas a second wave of clones that expanded from day 15 to 37 leaned towards CD4+. Only two mild cases were covered by the study, and larger cohorts that include severe cases with pre-infection samples were considered necessary.

Ficoll-Paque density gradient centrifugation was used to isolate PBMCs. The rearranged segments are TRBV10-3 and TRBJ2-7; the D gene is possibly TRBD1, with 5 bases matching. The specimen sequenced was PBMCs or a T cell subset sorted from them (not recorded which). The TCR originated in an adult woman who had mild COVID-19 (a few samples of this study predate the infection). The sample titles of this study are shuffled in the database, so cell type and time point are left out; the donor was told from shared clones. In nucleotide form, the sequence is TGTGCCATCAGTGAGTGGTTAGGGGCGGACGAGCAGTACTTC. This gives the protein CAISEWLGADEQYF.